The following is a T cell receptor beta chain sequence with its context. The antigen is undetermined. Both 60 Vbeta primers and 13 Jbeta primers went into the PCR. Sequenced by immunoSEQ multiplex PCR; TCRdb stores in-frame clones only, minus some. The table records around 210,000 clones, 70% to 80% of them present only once. This sample stems from a study of cytomegalovirus exposure and HLA in healthy donors. Background on the study: Among the roughly 400 genotyped donors, about 81% were placed in the Caucasian-associated ancestry cluster.

General study results and limits: Most sequenced TCRs were rare (though some public TCRs occurred in many donors). Later on, a genetic analysis was performed. It linked a missense variant in DCLRE1C with V- and J-gene trimming of TCR beta.

The V gene lost 2 bases and the J gene lost 10 bases, with 15 bases spanning the gap. CDR1 is MDHEN and CDR2 is SYDVKM in the germline V gene. This CDR3 has 14 amino acids. The TCR comes from a woman in her 30s in good health and CMV-seronegative. The chain couples TRBV28 to TRBJ1-5; maybe TRBD1 (6 bases). Sequencing was done on a sample of PBMCs. CDR3 amino acids: CASSLRVRGSPQHF. The CDR3 coding sequence is TGTGCCAGCAGTTTACGGGTCAGGGGCAGCCCCCAGCATTTT.